This TCR beta chain was profiled in a study of CD8+ T cells in alopecia areata. Notes on this clone: Its antigen remains unidentified.

Extraction of RNA preceded its reverse transcription into cDNA, which served as the sequencing template. Some clones are missing from TCRdb's copy, which holds only in-frame ones; the method was immunoSEQ multiplex PCR. This sample has 98,000 or so clones; under 60% occur once, and the top ten carry more than 20%. Overall study findings and caveats: Scalp lesions, especially in alopecia totalis/universalis, had higher clonality than normal scalp. The study found TCR sharing across patients less clear than in mice, possibly for HLA reasons.

Isolation of CD4+ and CD8+ T cells from PBMCs was achieved by sorting. The CDR3 extends over 17 amino acids. V dropped 0 bases and J dropped 1; count of bases not matched to a gene: 7. Germline CDR1 reads SGHNT; CDR2 reads YYREEE (reference sequence). This clonotype was sampled from a human donor with alopecia areata. Sequenced material: NKG2D-low CD8+ T cells sorted from blood. The chain joins TRBV5-4 to TRBJ2-7, with TRBD2 identical over 10 bases. The CDR3 protein is CASSLAGAGGPSYEQYF. In DNA, the CDR3 is TGTGCCAGCAGCTTGGCCGGAGCGGGAGGGCCATCCTACGAGCAGTACTTC.